This T cell receptor (beta chain) was retrieved from a study of long-term antiretroviral therapy in people with HIV. This clone was seen a handful of times. A much larger clone lies a single base off, so this may be a read error. Other DNA sequences of this sample code for an identical CDR3. Germline CDR1 is LGHNA and CDR2 is YSLEER. The CDR3 has 13 residues. The ends were cut back, 0 bases at V and 9 bases at J, with 9 bases in the middle. Investigators performed immunoSEQ version v3.0 at survey level. Profiled with immunoSEQ multiplex PCR; TCRdb holds only in-frame clones, not every one. The table shows 13,000 to 15,000 clones, with roughly 88% occurring only once.

The starting material was unsorted PBMCs, obtained 0.4 years after starting antiretroviral therapy. J is TRBJ2-1 and V is TRBV4-3; a weak D match, TRBD2 (6 bases). The sequence was obtained from a man aged 30 to 45 with HIV. The CDR3 is CASSQDGGFEQFF. CDR3 nucleotides: TGCGCCAGCAGCCAAGACGGAGGGTTTGAGCAGTTCTTC.